This TCR beta chain was recorded in a study of early T cells in non-severe SARS-CoV-2 infection. Study as a whole: Whole-blood bulk RNA, unsorted, was sequenced, and chains were unpaired. Regarding the study as a whole: The matching step, a VDJdb search, favored anti-spike CD8 responses and missed private and CD4 specificities.

This clonotype was seen more than once but under ten times. What it recognizes is unknown. The TCR library protocol attached unique molecular identifiers to the individual cDNA molecules. TCRdb re-called the 5' RACE reads through MiXCR, storing one row per CDR3 protein. Of tens of thousands of distinct CDR3 sequences in the sample, about 6% were seen once. Trimming cost V 0 bases and J 6 bases; bases outside gene matches: 5. Germline-derived CDR1 and CDR2 are LGHDT and YNNKEL (reference sequence). The CDR3 extends over 15 amino acids. The receptor's source is an adult who was a healthcare worker with PCR-confirmed SARS-CoV-2 infection or an uninfected control (not recorded which). The chain carries TRBV3-1 and TRBJ1-5; the match to TRBD1 covers 7 bases. The starting material was whole blood, obtained at baseline. CDR3 nucleotide sequence: TGTGCCAGCAGCCAAGAACAGGGGCGGCTTCAGCCCCAGCATTTT. Translated, it gives CASSQEQGRLQPQHF.